The 21 T cell receptor beta chains reported below all come from one sample, sequenced in a study of vaccination and CD4 T cells after COVID-19. Noted treatment: roughly 10-day PBMC culture with coronavirus spike peptide pools or control peptides (ViraFEST assay). Oncomine TCR Beta short-read sequencing was applied to DNA from cultured CD4+ T cells. TCRdb passed the PCR reads through MiXCR, listing each CDR3 protein once. The profile shows about 15,000 distinct CDR3 sequences, roughly 50% of them singletons. These receptors are not linked to any known antigen. Sample: CD4+ T cells from blood, cultured in vitro. These receptors came from a human donor who had recovered from COVID-19.

The chain joins TRBV12-3 or TRBV12-4 to TRBJ1-2, with D hard to call. CDR3 length: 14 amino acids. The ends were cut back, 1 base at V and 5 bases at J, with 11 bases in the middle. CDR3: CASSLGGRAYGYTF. For the CDR3, the DNA is TGTGCCAGCAGTTTAGGAGGGAGGGCGTATGGCTACACCTTC.

This clonotype was recorded once. J is TRBJ2-7 and V is TRBV7-8, with 8 bases identical to TRBD2. Germline loops: CDR1 SGHVS, CDR2 FQNEAQ. Trimming cost V 3 bases and J 6 bases; bases outside gene matches: 7. The CDR3 loop spans 14 amino acids. CDR3 region: CASSLMGLVGEQYF. CDR3 nucleotides: TGTGCCAGCAGCTTGATGGGACTAGTAGGCGAGCAGTACTTC. Supplemented by reference TRBV7-8 and TRBJ2-7, the full variable domain reads GAGVSQSPRYKVAKRGQDVALRCDPISGHVSLFWYQQALGQGPEFLTYFQNEAQLDKSGLPSDRFFAERPEGSVSTLKIQRTQQEDSAVYLCASSLMGLVGEQYFGPGTRLTVT.

Relative to its sample, this clonotype is medium-sized. The chain combines TRBV20-1 with TRBJ2-7; perhaps D is TRBD1 or TRBD2 (5 bases each). Trimming took off 2 bases at V and 5 bases at J, with 22 bases between the two ends. CDR1 is DFQATT, CDR2 SNEGSKA, per germline (reference sequence). The CDR3 consists of 16 residues. CDR3 sequence: CSARPVPDSGGNEQYF. Written as DNA, the CDR3 is TGCAGTGCTAGACCAGTTCCCGACAGTGGAGGCAACGAGCAGTACTTC.

Written as DNA, the CDR3 is TGCGCCAGCAGCTTGGCTGGCGGGAGAATGGACGAGCAGTACTTC. Translation gives CASSLAGGRMDEQYF. The chain is built from TRBV5-1 and TRBJ2-7; 7 bases map to TRBD2. This CDR3 has 15 amino acids. J was trimmed by 5 bases and V by 0 bases; bases with no gene match: 8. CDR1 and CDR2 from the germline V gene are SGHRS and YFSETQ. Together with reference TRBV5-1 and TRBJ2-7, the CDR3 gives the full variable domain: KAGVTQTPRYLIKTRGQQVTLSCSPISGHRSVSWYQQTPGQGLQFLFEYFSETQRNKGNFPGRFSGRQFSNSRSEMNVSTLELGDSALYLCASSLAGGRMDEQYFGPGTRLTVT.

This rearrangement joins TRBV20-1 to TRBJ2-7; 8 bases match TRBD1. V shed 1 base and J 1 base; nucleotides not matched to a gene: 6. The CDR3 runs to 15 residues. From germline, CDR1 is DFQATT and CDR2 SNEGSKA (reference sequence). CDR3 residues: CSARGGTGFSYEQYF. In DNA, the CDR3 is TGCAGTGCTAGAGGGGGGACAGGTTTTTCCTACGAGCAGTACTTC.

This clonotype qualifies as large (0.1 to 1%). The chain joins TRBV19 to TRBJ2-7; 10 nucleotides agree with TRBD1. From germline, CDR1 is LNHDA and CDR2 SQIVND (reference sequence). The trim removed 5 bases at V and 7 bases at J, leaving 5 bases unmatched. This CDR3 comprises 13 residues. The chain's CDR3 is CASSGTGVWEQYF. The CDR3 DNA follows: TGTGCCAGTAGTGGGACAGGGGTATGGGAGCAGTACTTC.

The DNA of the CDR3 is TGCAGTGCTAGGAGACAGGGGGGCAATCAGCCCCAGCATTTT. Translated, it gives CSARRQGGNQPQHF. The V and J genes are TRBV20-1 and TRBJ1-5, with 9 bases that match TRBD1. The CDR3 length is 14 residues. The V gene end was trimmed by 3 bases and the J gene end by 2 bases; junction bases not matched to a gene: 2. Germline V CDR1 and CDR2: DFQATT, SNEGSKA (reference sequence).

This clonotype has more than one count but fewer than ten. The CDR3 loop reads CATSDSRLYGYTF. CDR3 in DNA: TGTGCCACCAGTGATTCCAGACTCTATGGCTACACCTTC. The V and J genes are TRBV24-1 and TRBJ1-2; no definite D call. Germline CDR1 is KGHDR and CDR2 is SFDVKD. V lost 2 bases and J 4 bases, leaving 7 bases between the germline ends. The CDR3 consists of 13 residues.

The chain employs TRBV20-1 and TRBJ2-7; 7 bases match TRBD1. Germline-derived CDR1 and CDR2 are DFQATT and SNEGSKA (reference sequence). The junction had 7 bases not matched to a gene; V was cut back by 6 bases and J by 2 bases. This CDR3 has 13 amino acids. The CDR3 DNA sequence: TGCAGTGCCTCACCTGGGACAGCCTACGAGCAGTACTTC. This encodes CSASPGTAYEQYF.

V and J are TRBV30 and TRBJ1-2; maybe TRBD1 (5 bases). Trimming took 7 bases from V and 0 from J, leaving 18 bases between them. CDR1 is GTSNPN, CDR2 SVGIG, per germline (reference sequence). The CDR3 is 15 residues long. The CDR3 coding sequence is TGTGCCTCAAAAGTGAGGGGCGCGACTAACTATGGCTACACCTTC. It codes for CASKVRGATNYGYTF.

The chain carries TRBV6-1 and TRBJ1-3; D gene ambiguous. The CDR3 length is 14 residues. Deletions cut 4 bases from V and 0 bases from J, with 7 bases between. Per the germline V gene, CDR1 is MNHNS and CDR2 is SASEGT. The CDR3 coding sequence is TGTGCCAGCAGTGGCTTGAACTCTGGAAACACCATATATTTT. Translating gives CASSGLNSGNTIYF.

In this sample, this clonotype turned up a few times. The chain couples TRBV19 to TRBJ1-1, with D hard to call. The CDR3 runs to 13 residues. The V end lost 5 bases, the J end lost 3 bases, and 10 bases lay between the germline ends. From germline, CDR1 is LNHDA and CDR2 SQIVND (reference sequence). The CDR3 DNA follows: TGTGCCAGTAGTGAACGCGGGGACACTGAAGCTTTCTTT. Its protein product is CASSERGDTEAFF.

The V call is TRBV30, the J call TRBJ1-5; no reliable D call. The CDR3 is made up of 15 amino acids. The V gene's germline CDR1 is GTSNPN and CDR2 SVGIG (reference sequence). Trimming took 0 bases from V and 1 from J, leaving 10 bases between them. CDR3 DNA sequence: TGTGCCTGGAGTGTAGGGTCTAGCAGCAATCAGCCCCAGCATTTT. It encodes CAWSVGSSSNQPQHF. Variable domain in full (rest from reference TRBV30 and TRBJ1-5): SQTIHQWPATLVQPVGSPLSLECTVEGTSNPNLYWYRQAAGRGLQLLFYSVGIGQISSEVPQNLSASRPQDRQFILSSKKLLLSDSGFYLCAWSVGSSSNQPQHFGDGTRLSIL.

The chain joins TRBV2 to TRBJ2-1, with D unclear. The CDR3 extends over 14 amino acids. V was pared by 2 bases and J by 0 bases, with 5 bases between. CDR1 is SNHLY, CDR2 FYNNEI, per germline. The CDR3 nucleotides read TGTGCCAGCAGTGAAATGAGCTCCTACAATGAGCAGTTCTTC. Translation gives CASSEMSSYNEQFF.

The gene calls are TRBV12-3 or TRBV12-4 and TRBJ1-1; no reliable D call. There are 13 residues in the CDR3. V lost 3 bases and J 9 bases, leaving 14 bases between the germline ends. The CDR3 DNA sequence: TGTGCCAGCAGTTTGCACCCGACCGTGAAAGCTTTCTTT. Translation: CASSLHPTVKAFF.

This clonotype appeared a single time. The chain has TRBV20-1 and TRBJ1-1; D unresolved. The CDR3 contains 14 residues. Trimming took 2 bases from V and 1 from J, leaving 11 bases between them. The V gene's germline CDR1 is DFQATT and CDR2 SNEGSKA (reference sequence). The CDR3 loop reads CSARWRSTNTEAFF. The CDR3 region has the DNA TGCAGTGCTAGATGGAGAAGTACGAACACTGAAGCTTTCTTT.

CDR3 DNA sequence: TGTGCCAGCAGCTTTTCGGGACAGGAGAACTATGGCTACACCTTC. The encoded protein is CASSFSGQENYGYTF. The gene calls are TRBV5-5 and TRBJ1-2; 8 bases agree with TRBD1. The germline V gene has CDR1 SGHKS and CDR2 YYEKEE (reference sequence). This CDR3 contains 15 residues. With V trimmed by 2 bases and J by 2 bases, 5 bases remained unmatched.

The CDR3: CASSLYGGRVVNTEAFF. Written as DNA, the CDR3 is TGTGCCAGCAGCTTATACGGGGGGCGCGTGGTGAACACTGAAGCTTTCTTT. The gene calls are TRBV7-2 and TRBJ1-1, with a weak D call TRBD1 (6 bases). The length of the CDR3 is 17 residues. CDR1 and CDR2 (germline): SGHTA, FQGNSA. V lost 2 bases, J lost 0 bases, and 16 bases lay in between.

This clonotype appeared a few times. The chain carries TRBV19 and TRBJ2-2, with TRBD2 identical over 8 bases. V shed 7 bases, J shed 4 bases, and the junction held 11 bases outside the gene matches. Germline CDR1 LNHDA, CDR2 SQIVND (reference sequence). This CDR3 spans 16 amino acids. As DNA, the CDR3 is TGTGCCAGTATGACAATGGCGGGAGGCATCACCGGGGAGCTGTTTTTT. This translates into CASMTMAGGITGELFF.

In regard to this clonotype: The final CDR3 position lacks the conserved phenylalanine or tryptophan, pointing to a likely read error. The limits of the CDR3 on the DNA are not certain, so only TCRdb's listed CDR3 is given. This rearrangement joins TRBV5-8 to TRBJ2-1. The CDR3 region is 8 residues in length, termini included. From germline, CDR1 is SGHTS and CDR2 YDEGEE. The CDR3 loop is CASSLEAY.

This rearrangement joins TRBV24-1 to TRBJ1-5, with TRBD1 as a possible D gene (5 bases). The V gene lost 4 bases and the J gene lost 5 bases, with 17 bases spanning the gap. Germline lookup yields CDR1 KGHDR and CDR2 SFDVKD. This CDR3 is 16 amino acids long. The CDR3 loop is CATSDADQGGDQPQHF. As DNA, the CDR3 is TGTGCCACCAGTGACGCCGACCAGGGAGGTGATCAGCCCCAGCATTTT.